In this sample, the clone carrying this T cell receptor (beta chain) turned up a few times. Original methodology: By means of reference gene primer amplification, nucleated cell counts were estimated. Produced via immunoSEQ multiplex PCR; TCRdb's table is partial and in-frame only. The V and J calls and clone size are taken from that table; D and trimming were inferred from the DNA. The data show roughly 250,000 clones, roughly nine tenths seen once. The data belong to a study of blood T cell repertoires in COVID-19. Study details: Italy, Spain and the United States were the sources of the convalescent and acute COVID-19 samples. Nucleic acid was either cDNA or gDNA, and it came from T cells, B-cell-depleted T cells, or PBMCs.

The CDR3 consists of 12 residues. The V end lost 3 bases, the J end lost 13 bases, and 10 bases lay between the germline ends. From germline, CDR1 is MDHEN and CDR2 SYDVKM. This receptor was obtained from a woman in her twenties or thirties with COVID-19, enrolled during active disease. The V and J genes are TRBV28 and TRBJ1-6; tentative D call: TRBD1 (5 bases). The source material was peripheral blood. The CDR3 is CASSFRDWPLHF. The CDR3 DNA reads TGTGCCAGCAGTTTCAGGGATTGGCCCCTCCACTTT.